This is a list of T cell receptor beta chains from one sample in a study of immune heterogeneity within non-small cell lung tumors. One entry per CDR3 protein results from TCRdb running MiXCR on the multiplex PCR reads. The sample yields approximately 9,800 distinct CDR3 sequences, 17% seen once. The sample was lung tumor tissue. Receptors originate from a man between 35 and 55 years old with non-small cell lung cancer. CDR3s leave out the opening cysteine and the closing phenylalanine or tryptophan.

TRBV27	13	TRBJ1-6	ASSFSLAGISPLH
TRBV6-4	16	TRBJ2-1	ASSDSAPAESSYNEQF
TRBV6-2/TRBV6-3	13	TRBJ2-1	ASSDGQGWYNEQF
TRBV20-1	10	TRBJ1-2	SASMGADGYT
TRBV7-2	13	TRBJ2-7	ASSLLAGGEDEQY
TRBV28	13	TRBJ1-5	ASSPTRETRQPQH
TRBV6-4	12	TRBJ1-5	ASNPEFVLWPQH
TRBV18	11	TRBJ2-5	ASSPGGTETQY
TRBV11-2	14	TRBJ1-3	ASSLRGLGRRNTIY
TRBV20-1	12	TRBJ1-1	SARGEDLLTEAF
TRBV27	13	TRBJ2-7	ASSPVWRASYEQY
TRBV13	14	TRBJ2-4	ASSLGTSGRADIQY
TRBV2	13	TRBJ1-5	ASKDRVGSNQPQH
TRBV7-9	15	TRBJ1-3	ASSLRDPGFSGNTIY
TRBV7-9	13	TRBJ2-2	ASSLTDSSTGELF
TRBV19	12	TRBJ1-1	ASSIMDRDTEAF
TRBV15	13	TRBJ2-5	ATSRDESGYGTQY
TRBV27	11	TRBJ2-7	ASSPHTLYEQY
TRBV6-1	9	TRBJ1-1	ASRNQERAF
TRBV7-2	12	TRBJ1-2	ASSLRTGGSGYT
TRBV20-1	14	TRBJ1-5	SAPPSPWDSNQPQH
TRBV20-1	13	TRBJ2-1	SAKDPLGSYNVRF
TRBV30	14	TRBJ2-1	AWSVRDRGAYNEQF
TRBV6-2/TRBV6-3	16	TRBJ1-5	ASTRGGTYTNSNQPQH
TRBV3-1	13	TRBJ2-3	ASSQDQFQGDTQY
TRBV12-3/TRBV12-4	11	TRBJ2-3	ASSSPDSVTQY
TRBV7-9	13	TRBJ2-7	ASSLAGGATYEQY
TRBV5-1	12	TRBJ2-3	ASSLEGSTDTQY
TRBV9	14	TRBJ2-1	ASSVDGTVLGGEQF
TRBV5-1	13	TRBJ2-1	ASRKAGGSYNEQF
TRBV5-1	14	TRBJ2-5	ASSDTSGGAEETQY
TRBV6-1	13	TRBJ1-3	TSKAPLRAGNTIY
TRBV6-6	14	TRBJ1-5	ASSYRRLDSNQPQH
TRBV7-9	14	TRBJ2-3	ASSLLRDTSTDTQY
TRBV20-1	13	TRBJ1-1	SASPRQGMNTEAF
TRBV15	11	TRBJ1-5	ATEGGLNQPQH
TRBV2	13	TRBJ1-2	ASSVQSTTFYGYT
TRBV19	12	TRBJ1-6	ASSIEQGNSPLH
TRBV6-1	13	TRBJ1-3	ASSTRQGPGNTIY